Following are 12 T cell receptor beta chains from one sample sequenced in a study of vaccination and CD4 T cells after COVID-19. Oncomine TCR Beta short-read sequencing was applied to DNA from cultured CD4+ T cells. TCRdb independently ran MiXCR on the PCR reads; one entry per CDR3 protein. This sample yields some 11,000 distinct CDR3 sequences, of which about 31% are seen a single time; roughly 13% belongs to the top ten. The treatment was: roughly 11-day PBMC culture with coronavirus spike peptide pools or control peptides (ViraFEST assay). Which antigens these TCRs recognize remains unknown. The source was CD4+ T cells from blood, cultured in vitro, collected after SARS-CoV-2 vaccination. These TCRs come from a human donor who had recovered from COVID-19.

The J gene is TRBJ2-1, the V gene TRBV6-2 or TRBV6-3; 7 bases fit TRBD2. Looked up from germline, CDR1 is MNHEY and CDR2 is SVGEGT. Germline trimming cut 6 bases from V and 4 bases from J; bases unmatched to any gene: 12. The CDR3 consists of 16 residues. CDR3 sequence (DNA): TGTGCCAGCAGAACCCCCGCGGGAGATAAGTACAATGAGCAGTTCTTC. Its translation: CASRTPAGDKYNEQFF.

In this sample, this clonotype turned up a few times. DNA for the CDR3: TGTGCCAGCAGCTCCACGGGCCGAGGGGAGGGAGCTTTCTTT. It encodes CASSSTGRGEGAFF. V usage is TRBV7-2 and J usage is TRBJ1-1, with a weak D call TRBD1 (5 bases). Germline loops: CDR1 SGHTA, CDR2 FQGNSA. Trimming cost V 4 bases and J 10 bases, with 19 bases left between them. This CDR3 has 14 residues.

In its sample, this clonotype was seen a few times. The chain links TRBV5-6 to TRBJ1-5, with TRBD1 identical over 7 bases. V was pared by 4 bases and J by 3 bases, with 4 bases of the junction left unmatched. From germline, CDR1 is SGHDT and CDR2 YYEEEE. The CDR3 extends over 14 amino acids. The CDR3 loop is CASSVQGLNQPQHF. In DNA form, the CDR3 reads TGTGCCAGCAGCGTACAGGGGCTCAATCAGCCCCAGCATTTT.

This clonotype occurred a few times. The J gene is TRBJ2-5, the V gene TRBV15, with D possibly matching TRBD2 (5 bases). The germline V and J ends were trimmed by 5 bases and 2 bases, with 9 bases remaining between them. The CDR3 runs to 13 residues. Germline-derived CDR1 and CDR2 are LNHNV and YYDKDF (reference sequence). The CDR3 loop reads CATSGWTQETQYF. The CDR3 DNA reads TGTGCCACCAGCGGATGGACTCAAGAGACCCAGTACTTC.

The genes are TRBV7-9 and TRBJ2-5; 7 nucleotides line up with TRBD1. V lost 6 bases and J lost 4; bases outside the gene matches: 8. The CDR3 is 14 residues long. Germline V lookup: CDR1 SEHNR, CDR2 FQNEAQ (reference sequence). The CDR3 region is CASSFTGVLETQYF. CDR3 DNA: TGTGCCAGCAGTTTCACAGGGGTTTTAGAGACCCAGTACTTC.

This clonotype came up a few times. The CDR3 reads CASSLAGNSPLHF. In nucleotides, the CDR3 is TGTGCCAGCAGCTTAGCGGGGAATTCACCCCTCCACTTT. V usage is TRBV11-2 and J usage is TRBJ1-6; D is unresolved. The CDR3 length is 13 residues. CDR1 is SGHAT and CDR2 is FQNNGV in the germline V gene. The V gene lost 1 base and the J gene lost 7 bases, with 5 bases spanning the gap.

This clonotype came up a few times. This chain's CDR3 is CSARKGFGTEAFF. In nucleotides, the CDR3 is TGCAGTGCTAGAAAAGGGTTTGGCACTGAAGCTTTCTTT. The V call is TRBV20-1, the J call TRBJ1-1; D call uncertain. The CDR3 extends over 13 amino acids. With 2 bases removed from V and 4 bases from J, the gap between germline ends came to 11 bases. In germline, CDR1 is DFQATT, CDR2 SNEGSKA (reference sequence).

The rearrangement links TRBV20-1 to TRBJ2-2; the D call may be TRBD1 or TRBD2 (6 bases each). CDR3 length: 15 amino acids. V was clipped by 1 base and J by 5 bases, with 14 bases between them. Germline V CDR1 and CDR2: DFQATT, SNEGSKA (reference sequence). The CDR3 nucleotides read TGCAGTGCTAGAGCACACGGAGGGGGAACCGGGGAGCTGTTTTTT. This codes for CSARAHGGGTGELFF.

The V call is TRBV27, the J call TRBJ2-7; D possibly matches TRBD1 or TRBD2 (5 bases each). The V end was cut by 4 bases, the J end by 2 bases, with 15 bases between. The CDR3 extends over 15 amino acids. The germline V gene has CDR1 MNHEY and CDR2 SMNVEV (reference sequence). The CDR3 is CASSSGTRRTYEQYF. DNA for the CDR3: TGTGCCAGCAGTTCCGGGACGAGGAGGACCTACGAGCAGTACTTC.

The rearrangement links TRBV5-1 to TRBJ2-5; TRBD1 matches at 10 bases. The CDR3 runs to 18 residues. The germline V gene has CDR1 SGHRS and CDR2 YFSETQ. The J segment lost 1 base and the V segment lost 1 base, leaving 10 bases of the junction unmatched. CDR3 sequence: CASSLLGYGTGAQETQYF. The CDR3 nucleotides read TGCGCCAGCAGCTTGCTTGGTTATGGGACAGGGGCCCAAGAGACCCAGTACTTC. Variable domain in full (rest from reference TRBV5-1 and TRBJ2-5): KAGVTQTPRYLIKTRGQQVTLSCSPISGHRSVSWYQQTPGQGLQFLFEYFSETQRNKGNFPGRFSGRQFSNSRSEMNVSTLELGDSALYLCASSLLGYGTGAQETQYFGPGTRLLVL.

This clonotype is classed as medium-sized (0.01 to 0.1%). The chain is built from TRBV6-1 and TRBJ1-2, with 8 positions matching TRBD1. CDR1 MNHNS and CDR2 SASEGT come from the germline V gene. This CDR3 has 13 residues. Unmatched junction bases numbered 2, after V lost 5 bases and J lost 3 bases. CDR3 region: CASSPTGDYGYTF. In nucleotides, the CDR3 is TGTGCCAGCAGTCCGACAGGGGACTATGGCTACACCTTC.

This clonotype has more than one count but fewer than ten. The rearrangement uses TRBV4-1 and TRBJ2-5; 16 nucleotides agree with TRBD2. The CDR3 is 17 residues long. Germline loops: CDR1 MGHRA, CDR2 YSYEKL. Losses at the gene ends were 5 bases for V and 4 bases for J; bases not matched to a gene: 7. CDR3 coding DNA: TGCGCCAGCAGCGCCTCCGGGACTAGCGGGAGGGTAGAGACCCAGTACTTC. It yields the protein CASSASGTSGRVETQYF.